The 25 T cell receptor beta chains listed next were all sequenced from one sample in a study of blood T cell repertoires in COVID-19. The data were produced by immunoSEQ multiplex PCR, yet TCRdb's version contains in-frame clones alone and is incomplete. The sample holds 200,000 to 300,000 clones; more than 80% are singletons and the top ten take roughly 8%. The source material was peripheral blood. All receptors derive from an elderly woman with COVID-19, enrolled during active disease.

The chain has TRBV5-1 and TRBJ1-2, with D hard to call. In germline, CDR1 is SGHRS, CDR2 YFSETQ. V was trimmed by 7 bases and J by 4 bases, leaving 14 bases between them. The CDR3 extends over 13 amino acids. CDR3 DNA sequence: TGCGCCAGCGCCCCGGCGGGCAGCTATGGCTACACCTTC. The encoded protein is CASAPAGSYGYTF.

The V and J genes are TRBV6-2 or TRBV6-3 and TRBJ2-1, with 8 nucleotides matching TRBD2. In germline, CDR1 is MNHEY, CDR2 SVGEGT. This CDR3 spans 19 amino acids. V shed 4 bases and J 4 bases; nucleotides not matched to a gene: 18. CDR3 amino acids: CASSSVLRIGSGVYNEQFF. In DNA form, the CDR3 reads TGTGCCAGCAGTTCCGTCCTTCGTATCGGTAGCGGGGTTTACAATGAGCAGTTCTTC.

V usage is TRBV4-1 and J usage is TRBJ2-5, with D perhaps matching TRBD2 (6 bases). Trimming took off 1 base at V and 2 bases at J, with 8 bases between the two ends. The CDR3 consists of 14 residues. Germline V lookup: CDR1 MGHRA, CDR2 YSYEKL. CDR3 region: CASSQVGLQETQYF. In DNA, the CDR3 is TGCGCCAGCAGCCAAGTGGGACTGCAAGAGACCCAGTACTTC.

This clone was seen only a few times. The genes are TRBV28 and TRBJ1-5; weak D call: TRBD1 (5 bases). The CDR3 sequence is 17 residues long. Per germline, CDR1 MDHEN and CDR2 SYDVKM. Trimming took off 7 bases at V and 6 bases at J, with 25 bases between the two ends. CDR3: CASNLPQGNGFGQPQHF. The CDR3 nucleotides are TGTGCCAGCAACCTACCTCAGGGAAATGGGTTCGGTCAGCCCCAGCATTTT.

The genes are TRBV6-5 and TRBJ1-1; D unclear. Trimming shortened V by 2 bases and J by 1 base, and 8 bases separated the two germline ends. Germline CDR1 and CDR2: MNHEY and SVGAGI. This CDR3 has 14 amino acids. In DNA, the CDR3 is TGTGCCAGCAGTTACGAGGGAGCGAACACTGAAGCTTTCTTT. Translating gives CASSYEGANTEAFF.

The genes are TRBV4-1 and TRBJ1-2; possibly TRBD1 for D (5 bases). CDR1 is MGHRA, CDR2 YSYEKL, per germline. Deletions cut 4 bases from V and 0 bases from J, with 15 bases between. The CDR3 loop spans 16 amino acids. CDR3 sequence (DNA): TGCGCCAGCAGCCGCGCGGCGGGGGGTCCTAACTATGGCTACACCTTC. This sequence encodes CASSRAAGGPNYGYTF.

The rearrangement joins TRBV19 to TRBJ2-6, with D possibly being TRBD2 (5 bases). CDR1 is LNHDA and CDR2 is SQIVND in the germline V gene (reference sequence). The V end lost 5 bases, the J end lost 0 bases, and 20 bases lay between the germline ends. CDR3 length: 19 residues. CDR3 residues: CASSPQGERGNSGANVLTF. DNA of the CDR3: TGTGCCAGTAGTCCTCAAGGTGAACGGGGTAACTCTGGGGCCAACGTCCTGACTTTC.

The chain employs TRBV10-1 and TRBJ2-7; D may be TRBD1 (5 bases). Germline assignment: CDR1 WNHNN and CDR2 SYGVQD (reference sequence). Trimming cost V 4 bases and J 4 bases, with 14 bases left between them. The CDR3 totals 14 residues. CDR3 amino acids: CASSGTTDRYEQYF. The CDR3 nucleotides read TGCGCCAGCAGTGGGACAACGGACCGTTACGAGCAGTACTTC.

This rearrangement joins TRBV2 to TRBJ1-1, with D unresolved. The CDR3 is 15 amino acids. Germline lookup yields CDR1 SNHLY and CDR2 FYNNEI. Trimming cost V 7 bases and J 1 base, with 16 bases left between them. In DNA, the CDR3 is TGTGCCAGCACCATCCGAGGGCTCGGGAACACTGAAGCTTTCTTT. Translated: CASTIRGLGNTEAFF.

This clone was seen only a few times. The genes are TRBV27 and TRBJ1-1; D might be TRBD1 (5 bases). The germline V gene encodes CDR1 MNHEY and CDR2 SMNVEV (reference sequence). Trimming cost V 2 bases and J 2 bases, with 9 bases left between them. The CDR3 contains 14 residues. CDR3 loop: CASSLPGGNTEAFF. CDR3 nucleotides: TGTGCCAGCAGTTTACCGGGGGGAAACACTGAAGCTTTCTTT.

The rearrangement joins TRBV15 to TRBJ2-3; D unresolved. Trimming removed 0 bases from V and 4 bases from J, with 17 bases in between. The germline CDR1 and CDR2 sequences are LNHNV and YYDKDF (reference sequence). The CDR3 runs 17 residues. Here the CDR3 DNA reads TGTGCCACCAGCAGAGATTATCGGCGGCTAGTTCCAGATACGCAGTATTTT. This codes for CATSRDYRRLVPDTQYF.

V is TRBV19 and J is TRBJ1-1; D might be TRBD1 (5 bases). The CDR3 is 15 residues long. Deletions cut 4 bases from V and 4 bases from J, with 16 bases between. Germline V gene data show CDR1 as LNHDA and CDR2 as SQIVND (reference sequence). The CDR3 DNA reads as TGTGCCAGTAGTAGCGGGACGACGGGAAGCACTGAAGCTTTCTTT. Translated, it gives CASSSGTTGSTEAFF.

This chain joins TRBV7-2 and TRBJ2-7; D is perhaps TRBD1 (6 bases). Germline lookup yields CDR1 SGHTA and CDR2 FQGNSA. The V end lost 4 bases, the J end lost 1 base, and 11 bases lay between the germline ends. CDR3 length: 14 residues. CDR3 amino acids: CASSSSTGSYEQYF. The CDR3 region has the DNA TGTGCCAGCAGCTCGTCAACAGGGTCCTACGAGCAGTACTTC.

V and J are TRBV5-5 and TRBJ1-1, with a possible D match to TRBD1 (6 bases). V lost 6 bases and J 3 bases, leaving 9 bases between the germline ends. Germline V gene sequence: CDR1 SGHKS, CDR2 YYEKEE (reference sequence). There are 12 residues in the CDR3. The CDR3: CASTDRHTEAFF. DNA of the CDR3: TGTGCCAGCACCGACAGGCACACTGAAGCTTTCTTT.

The J gene is TRBJ2-7, the V gene TRBV6-2 or TRBV6-3; D ambiguous. The germline gives CDR1 MNHEY, CDR2 SVGEGT. V shed 5 bases and J shed 1 base, with 3 bases lying between them. The CDR3 sequence is 11 residues long. In DNA form, the CDR3 reads TGTGCCAGCAGTCAATCCTACGAGCAGTACTTC. As protein: CASSQSYEQYF.

The gene calls are TRBV6-2 or TRBV6-3 and TRBJ1-5; D gene unclear. V shed 4 bases and J shed 0 bases, with 10 bases lying between them. Germline V gives CDR1 MNHEY, CDR2 SVGEGT. CDR3 length: 15 residues. CDR3 in amino acids: CASSSAGFSNQPQHF. The CDR3 DNA reads as TGTGCCAGCAGTTCAGCAGGTTTTAGCAATCAGCCCCAGCATTTT.

The CDR3 is CASSQGGTGEKGEKLFF. The CDR3 DNA reads TGTGCCAGCAGCCAGGGCGGGACAGGGGAGAAAGGTGAAAAACTGTTTTTT. The gene calls are TRBV4-2 and TRBJ1-4; 10 nucleotides match TRBD1. The CDR3 is 17 residues long. The germline CDR1 and CDR2 sequences are LGHNA and YNFKEQ. V was pared by 3 bases and J by 7 bases, with 11 bases of the junction left unmatched.

J is TRBJ1-4 and V is TRBV6-5, with D perhaps TRBD1 (6 bases). Deletions cut 7 bases from V and 3 bases from J, with 9 bases between. The CDR3 extends over 13 amino acids. CDR1 and CDR2 from the germline V gene are MNHEY and SVGAGI. The CDR3 DNA sequence: TGTGCCAGCACATACAGGGCTAATGAAAAACTGTTTTTT. Amino acids: CASTYRANEKLFF.

The chain joins TRBV7-2 to TRBJ2-3; TRBD2 agrees at 7 bases. The V gene end was trimmed by 3 bases and the J gene end by 0 bases; junction bases not matched to a gene: 3. This CDR3 spans 15 amino acids. Per germline, CDR1 SGHTA and CDR2 FQGNSA. This CDR3 is CASSLGGASTDTQYF. CDR3 nucleotide sequence: TGTGCCAGCAGCTTGGGAGGGGCTAGCACAGATACGCAGTATTTT.

The chain has TRBV5-4 and TRBJ1-6, with TRBD1 as a possible D gene (6 bases). Trimming removed 4 bases at V and 2 bases at J, with 13 bases between. The CDR3 consists of 16 residues. Germline values: CDR1 SGHNT, CDR2 YYREEE (reference sequence). The CDR3 region is CASSPQGRTYNSPLHF. The CDR3, as DNA: TGTGCCAGCAGCCCACAGGGAAGGACCTATAATTCACCCCTCCACTTT.

This chain connects TRBV10-3 to TRBJ1-4; 7 nucleotides match TRBD1. CDR1 and CDR2 from the germline V gene are ENHRY and SYGVKD. V shed 10 bases and J 12 bases; nucleotides not matched to a gene: 8. The CDR3 is made up of 11 amino acids. This chain's CDR3 is CATRGRQELFF. For the CDR3, the DNA is TGTGCCACAAGGGGGCGGCAGGAACTGTTTTTT.

The rearrangement links TRBV19 to TRBJ2-5, with 7 nucleotides matching TRBD1. The V gene end was trimmed by 0 bases and the J gene end by 4 bases; junction bases not matched to a gene: 8. CDR1 and CDR2 from the germline V gene are LNHDA and SQIVND (reference sequence). The CDR3 consists of 16 residues. Here the CDR3 DNA reads TGTGCCAGTAGTATAGATCTGACAGGGATAGGAGAGACCCAGTACTTC. The encoded protein is CASSIDLTGIGETQYF.

The chain employs TRBV11-2 and TRBJ1-2; possibly TRBD1 for D (5 bases). The CDR3 runs 13 residues. The ends were cut back, 5 bases at V and 5 bases at J, with 12 bases in the middle. The germline V gene has CDR1 SGHAT and CDR2 FQNNGV. CDR3 DNA sequence: TGTGCCAGCAGCAAGAGGACACTGTATGGCTACACCTTC. It specifies CASSKRTLYGYTF.

The chain employs TRBV19 and TRBJ1-2; maybe TRBD1 (5 bases). The germline gives CDR1 LNHDA, CDR2 SQIVND (reference sequence). CDR3 length equals 15 residues. Trimming left V 10 bases short and J 8 bases short, with 26 bases between. In nucleotides, the CDR3 is TGTGCCACTGAAAGTTCCGGCAGGTTGGAGGGGGGCTACACCTTC. Translated: CATESSGRLEGGYTF.

As DNA, the CDR3 is TGTGCCAGCAGCTTGCAGGCAGCCTACAATGAGCAGTTCTTC. Its translation is CASSLQAAYNEQFF. The rearrangement uses TRBV7-3 and TRBJ2-1; no clear D. Trimming stripped 3 bases from V and 2 bases from J, with 8 bases between. The length of the CDR3 is 14 residues. Germline V CDR1 and CDR2: SGHTA, FQGTGA.